This TCR beta chain was obtained from a study of radiotherapy plus CTLA-4 blockade in lung cancer. Study-wide results and caveats: Interferon-beta, together with early blood T cell clone dynamics, reportedly best predicted response. Radiotherapy plus ipilimumab was followed by expansion in blood of tumor-derived TCR clones.

Concerning this clone: Its antigen is not known.

Libraries were prepared by immunoSEQ multiplex PCR; TCRdb keeps only in-frame clonotypes and omits some of them. The sample lists 75,000 to 100,000 clones; just over 85% were seen once. CDR3 length: 15 residues. Trimming removed 2 bases at V and 1 base at J, with 11 bases between. CDR1 is KGHSH, CDR2 LQKENI, per germline. The clonotype originates from a human donor with non-small cell lung cancer that progressed on radiotherapy plus ipilimumab. The chain has TRBV18 and TRBJ1-1; tentative D call: TRBD1 (6 bases). The sequenced sample was peripheral blood, obtained from a patient treated with radiotherapy plus ipilimumab. CDR3 sequence: CASSPAGGSNTEAFF. For the CDR3, the DNA is TGTGCCAGCTCACCAGCGGGGGGCTCGAACACTGAAGCTTTCTTT.